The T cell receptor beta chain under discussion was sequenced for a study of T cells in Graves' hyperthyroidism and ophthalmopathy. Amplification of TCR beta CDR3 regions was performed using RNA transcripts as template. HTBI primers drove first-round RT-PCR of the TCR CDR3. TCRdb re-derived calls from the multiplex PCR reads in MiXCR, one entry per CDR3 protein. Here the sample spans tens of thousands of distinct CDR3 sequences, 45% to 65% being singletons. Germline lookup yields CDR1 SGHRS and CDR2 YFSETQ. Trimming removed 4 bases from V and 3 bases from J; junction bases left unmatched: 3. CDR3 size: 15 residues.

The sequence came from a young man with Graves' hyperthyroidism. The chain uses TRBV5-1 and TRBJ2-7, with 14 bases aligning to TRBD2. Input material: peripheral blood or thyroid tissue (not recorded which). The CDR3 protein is CASSGTSGGYYEQYF. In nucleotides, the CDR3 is TGCGCCAGCAGCGGGACTAGCGGGGGCTACTACGAGCAGTACTTC.